This entry lists 9 T cell receptor beta chains sequenced from one sample in a study of cytomegalovirus exposure and HLA in healthy donors. This PCR relied on a set of 60 Vbeta primers and 13 Jbeta primers. The assay was immunoSEQ multiplex PCR, and TCRdb's table has in-frame clones only and misses some. The data hold around 200,000 clones, with 70% to 85% observed a single time. Sequenced input: PBMCs. Source of these receptors: a man in his forties or fifties in good health and CMV-seronegative.

CDR3 sequence reads: CAIRDGQPNQPQHF. Written as DNA, the CDR3 is TGTGCCATCAGGGATGGACAGCCTAATCAGCCCCAGCATTTT. The chain is built from TRBV10-3 and TRBJ1-5; TRBD1 is a possible D gene (6 bases). Germline CDR1 ENHRY, CDR2 SYGVKD. Trimming stripped 6 bases from V and 4 bases from J, with 13 bases between. This CDR3 is 14 amino acids long.

The sample holds one count of this clone. The V call is TRBV2, the J call TRBJ2-7; D call uncertain. The length of the CDR3 is 10 residues. Trimming shortened V by 6 bases and J by 4 bases, and 4 bases separated the two germline ends. From germline, CDR1 is SNHLY and CDR2 FYNNEI. CDR3 in amino acids: CASSQYEQYF. CDR3 bases: TGTGCCAGCAGCCAGTACGAGCAGTACTTC.

V is TRBV19 and J is TRBJ1-6, with D perhaps matching TRBD1 (5 bases). The V end lost 1 base, the J end lost 4 bases, and 5 bases lay between the germline ends. Germline CDR1 LNHDA, CDR2 SQIVND (reference sequence). The CDR3 length is 14 residues. The CDR3 bases are TGTGCCAGTAGTATAGGACAGTATAATTCACCCCTCCACTTT. As protein: CASSIGQYNSPLHF.

This chain joins TRBV7-3 and TRBJ2-3, with 7 bases aligning to TRBD2. CDR3 length: 14 amino acids. Germline V gene data show CDR1 as SGHTA and CDR2 as FQGTGA. V lost 5 bases to trimming and J lost 2 bases; unmatched junction nucleotides: 4. The CDR3 bases are TGTGCCAGCAGCCCCGGGAGGAACACAGATACGCAGTATTTT. Protein: CASSPGRNTDTQYF.

The genes are TRBV5-4 and TRBJ2-5, with 14 nucleotides matching TRBD2. V lost 0 bases to trimming and J lost 4 bases; unmatched junction nucleotides: 5. Germline loops: CDR1 SGHNT, CDR2 YYREEE (reference sequence). There are 17 residues in the CDR3. The CDR3 DNA reads as TGTGCCAGCAGCTTGGGAGTGGGACTAGCGGGAGTAGAGACCCAGTACTTC. Its translation: CASSLGVGLAGVETQYF.

The J gene is TRBJ2-7, the V gene TRBV6-5; 9 nucleotides align to TRBD1. The CDR3 has 14 amino acids. Germline CDR1 MNHEY, CDR2 SVGAGI. V lost 4 bases, J lost 0 bases, and 1 base stayed unmatched. The CDR3 protein is CASSWTGVSYEQYF. CDR3 nucleotide sequence: TGTGCCAGCAGTTGGACAGGGGTCTCCTACGAGCAGTACTTC.

The rearrangement links TRBV5-4 to TRBJ2-7; 9 positions match TRBD1. V gave up 2 bases and J gave up 5 bases; unmatched junction bases: 8. Germline V gene lookup returns CDR1 SGHNT and CDR2 YYREEE (reference sequence). CDR3 length: 15 residues. The CDR3 coding sequence is TGTGCCAGCAGCTTATCCGGGACAGGGCGTGACGAGCAGTACTTC. As protein: CASSLSGTGRDEQYF.

The chain uses TRBV27 and TRBJ2-7, with TRBD2 matching 10 bases. J lost 2 bases, V lost 3 bases, and 4 bases had no gene match. CDR3 length: 15 amino acids. CDR1 is MNHEY and CDR2 is SMNVEV in the germline V gene (reference sequence). In DNA, the CDR3 is TGTGCCAGCAGTTTTCGACTAGCGGGCCCCTACGAGCAGTACTTC. Amino acid sequence: CASSFRLAGPYEQYF.

The J gene is TRBJ2-7, the V gene TRBV7-2, with 8 bases matching TRBD2. V trimming: 1 base; J trimming: 3 bases; junction bases outside the gene matches: 5. From germline, CDR1 is SGHTA and CDR2 FQGNSA. The CDR3 contains 15 residues. CDR3 nucleotides: TGTGCCAGCAGCTTAGAGGCGGGAGGACTCTACGAGCAGTACTTC. Protein: CASSLEAGGLYEQYF.